This T cell receptor (beta chain) originates from a study of blood T cells in healthy people across ages. Study-level findings and limits: Comparison with aged donors showed that long-lived donors had more naive CD4+ cells and higher diversity.

For the second PCR, which ran for about 6 to 11 cycles, a sample-barcoded 5' primer and a J-beta primer mix were used. Each single sample gave us at least 2.5 million CDR3-containing paired-end reads. TCRdb redid the calling of the 5' RACE reads with MiXCR, one entry per CDR3 protein. The table shows about 1,000,000 distinct CDR3 sequences, with more than 35% occurring only once. With 0 bases clipped from V and 1 base from J, the junction kept 3 bases outside the gene matches. Per the germline V gene, CDR1 is SQVTM and CDR2 is ANQGSEA. The CDR3 totals 15 residues. This clonotype was recorded a few times. Its target is unknown.

This receptor was taken from a woman aged 55-69 years in good health. The sample taken for sequencing was blood. This rearrangement joins TRBV29-1 to TRBJ2-7, with 10 bases that match TRBD1. The CDR3 DNA sequence: TGCAGCGTTGAAGAAGGGACAGGGGATTCCTACGAGCAGTACTTC. This sequence encodes CSVEEGTGDSYEQYF.